This TCR beta chain is drawn from a study of beta chain features in type 1 diabetes. Overall study context: Over all samples combined, about 99,000,000 sorted cells were examined.

Stem cell-like memory, regulatory, central memory and naive CD4+ cells were sorted via CD45RO/CCR7/CD25/CD127/CD95/CD27. There are 13 residues in the CDR3. Looked up from germline, CDR1 is LGHNA and CDR2 is YSLEER. The ends were cut back, 1 base at V and 8 bases at J, with 11 bases in the middle. Every isolated RNA sample was fully reverse transcribed, so sequencing captured expressed TCRB transcripts. Assay: immunoSEQ multiplex PCR; the TCRdb copy retains only in-frame clones and omits some. The table records about 640,000 clones, 9.5% to 15% of them present only once. Concerning this clone itself: Its matching antigen is unknown.

Overall study results and limits: In the patient group, naive, central memory and Treg TCRB repertoires seemed more alike than in the healthy donor group. Significant though moderate, a shortening of TCRB CDR3s appeared in all four CD4+ subsets of Type 1 diabetes patients. Still unanswered here is whether HLA type influences TCRB rearrangement.

The sequence came from a man aged 30 to 45 with type 1 diabetes. Sequencing used naive CD4+ T cells from blood. The genes are TRBV4-3 and TRBJ1-2; D might be TRBD1 (6 bases). CDR3 region: CASSQAGGRGYTF. In DNA, the CDR3 is TGCGCCAGCAGCCAAGCGGGGGGCCGGGGCTACACCTTC.